The present entry profiles one T cell receptor beta chain with its context. Its matching antigen is unknown. This entry is derived from a study of cytomegalovirus exposure and HLA in healthy donors. Study conclusions and caveats: It was reported in a later analysis that an Asian-associated ancestry cluster showed fewer N-insertions than the approximately 670-donor mean. Cytomegalovirus association was listed for around 170 TCR beta chains. Trimming of TCR beta V- and J-genes showed a link, identified in a later analysis, to a missense DCLRE1C variant.

Amplification used 60 Vbeta primers and 13 Jbeta primers. The data were produced by immunoSEQ multiplex PCR, yet TCRdb's version contains in-frame clones alone and is incomplete. The profile shows around 170,000 clones, around 77% of them singletons. This CDR3 comprises 14 residues. The trim removed 5 bases at V and 8 bases at J, leaving 9 bases unmatched. Germline V gene lookup returns CDR1 MRHNA and CDR2 SNTAGT. This chain joins TRBV6-4 and TRBJ1-2; 9 positions match TRBD1. This clonotype originated in a man aged 55 to 70 in good health and CMV-seronegative. Sequenced sample: PBMCs. The CDR3 DNA reads as TGTGCCAGCAGTAAGGGGACAGGGAACGACGGCTACACCTTC. It translates to CASSKGTGNDGYTF.